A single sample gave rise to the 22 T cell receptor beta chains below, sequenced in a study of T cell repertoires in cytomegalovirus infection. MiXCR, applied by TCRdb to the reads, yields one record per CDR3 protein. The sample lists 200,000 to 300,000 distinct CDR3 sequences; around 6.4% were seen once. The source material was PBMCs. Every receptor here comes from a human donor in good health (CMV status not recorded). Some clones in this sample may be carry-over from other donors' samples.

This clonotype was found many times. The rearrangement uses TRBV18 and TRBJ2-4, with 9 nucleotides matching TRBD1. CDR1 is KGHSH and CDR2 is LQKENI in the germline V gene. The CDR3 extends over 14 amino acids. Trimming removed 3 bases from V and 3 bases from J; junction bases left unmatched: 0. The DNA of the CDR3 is TGTGCCAGCTCACCGGGACAGGGCAAAAACATTCAGTACTTC. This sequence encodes CASSPGQGKNIQYF.

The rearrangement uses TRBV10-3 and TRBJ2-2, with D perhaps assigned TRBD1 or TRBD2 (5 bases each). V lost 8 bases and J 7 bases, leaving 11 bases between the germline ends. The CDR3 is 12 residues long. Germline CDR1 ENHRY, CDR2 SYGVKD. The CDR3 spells CAIGTAIGELFF. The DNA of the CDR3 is TGTGCCATCGGGACGGCGATCGGGGAGCTGTTTTTT.

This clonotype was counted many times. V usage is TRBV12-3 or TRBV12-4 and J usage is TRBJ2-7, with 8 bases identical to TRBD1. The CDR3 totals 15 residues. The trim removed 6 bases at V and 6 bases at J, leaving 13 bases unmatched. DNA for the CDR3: TGTGCCAGCAGGACAGTATCAGGGGGCCTCGGCGAGCAGTACTTC. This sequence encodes CASRTVSGGLGEQYF.

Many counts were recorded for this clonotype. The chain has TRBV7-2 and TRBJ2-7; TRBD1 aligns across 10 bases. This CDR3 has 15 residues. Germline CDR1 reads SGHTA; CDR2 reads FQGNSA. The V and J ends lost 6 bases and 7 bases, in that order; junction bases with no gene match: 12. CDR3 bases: TGTGCCAGCAGGCGACCGGGACAGGGGAAATCGGAGCAGTACTTC. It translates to CASRRPGQGKSEQYF.

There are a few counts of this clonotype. CDR3 protein: CSANRNEQFF. DNA for the CDR3: TGCAGTGCCAACCGGAATGAGCAGTTCTTC. The chain links TRBV20-1 to TRBJ2-1; unclear D gene. The ends were cut back, 6 bases at V and 7 bases at J, with 7 bases in the middle. CDR3 size: 10 residues. Germline V CDR1 and CDR2: DFQATT, SNEGSKA (reference sequence).

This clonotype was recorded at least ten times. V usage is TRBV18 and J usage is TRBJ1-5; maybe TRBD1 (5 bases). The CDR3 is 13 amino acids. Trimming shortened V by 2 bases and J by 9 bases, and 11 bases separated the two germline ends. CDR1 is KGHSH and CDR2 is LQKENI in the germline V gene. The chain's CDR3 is CASSPDSRRPQHF. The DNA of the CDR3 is TGTGCCAGCTCACCAGACAGCCGTAGGCCCCAGCATTTT.

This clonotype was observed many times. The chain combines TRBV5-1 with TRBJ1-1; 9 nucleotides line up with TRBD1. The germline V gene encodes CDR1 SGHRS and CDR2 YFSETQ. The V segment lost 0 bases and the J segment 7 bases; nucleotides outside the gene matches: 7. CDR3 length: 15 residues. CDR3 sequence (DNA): TGCGCCAGCAGCTTGGGGGGGACAGGGTATTATGAAGCTTTCTTT. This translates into CASSLGGTGYYEAFF.

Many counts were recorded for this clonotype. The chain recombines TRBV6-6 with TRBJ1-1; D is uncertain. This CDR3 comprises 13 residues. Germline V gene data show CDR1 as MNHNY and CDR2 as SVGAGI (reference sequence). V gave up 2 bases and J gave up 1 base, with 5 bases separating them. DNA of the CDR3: TGTGCCAGCAGTTACCGACAGAACACTGAAGCTTTCTTT. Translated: CASSYRQNTEAFF.

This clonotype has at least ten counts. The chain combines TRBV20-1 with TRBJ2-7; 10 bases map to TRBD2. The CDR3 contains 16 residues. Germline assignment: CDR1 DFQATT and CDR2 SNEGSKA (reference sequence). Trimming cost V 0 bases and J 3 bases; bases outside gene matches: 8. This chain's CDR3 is CSARDRLAGALYEQYF. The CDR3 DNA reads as TGCAGTGCTAGAGATCGGCTAGCGGGGGCCCTCTACGAGCAGTACTTC.

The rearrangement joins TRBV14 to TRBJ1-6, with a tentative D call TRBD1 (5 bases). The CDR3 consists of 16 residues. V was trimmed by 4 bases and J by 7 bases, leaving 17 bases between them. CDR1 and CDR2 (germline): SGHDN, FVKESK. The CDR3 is CASSPSPTWGNSPLHF. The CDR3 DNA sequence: TGTGCCAGCAGCCCCAGCCCCACTTGGGGGAATTCACCCCTCCACTTT.

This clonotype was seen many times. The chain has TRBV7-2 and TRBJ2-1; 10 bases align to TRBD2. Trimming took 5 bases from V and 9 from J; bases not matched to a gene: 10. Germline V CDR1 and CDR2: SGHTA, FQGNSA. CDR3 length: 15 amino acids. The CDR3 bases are TGTGCCAGCAGCCTCAGCGGGGGGGCCTCCGTTGAGCAGTTCTTC. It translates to CASSLSGGASVEQFF.

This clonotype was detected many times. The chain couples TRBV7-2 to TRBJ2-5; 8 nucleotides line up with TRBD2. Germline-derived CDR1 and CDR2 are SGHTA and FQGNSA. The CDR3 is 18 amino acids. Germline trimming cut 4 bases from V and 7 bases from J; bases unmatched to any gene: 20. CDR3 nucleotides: TGTGCCAGCAGCTCACCAGGGGTGATAACGGGGGGGCCGGGGACCCAGTACTTC. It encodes CASSSPGVITGGPGTQYF.

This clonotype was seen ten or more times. The chain's CDR3 is CASSVRVFANTGELFF. CDR3 DNA sequence: TGTGCCAGCAGCGTAAGAGTATTCGCGAACACCGGGGAGCTGTTTTTT. The chain has TRBV5-4 and TRBJ2-2; D uncertain. Trimming cost V 4 bases and J 0 bases, with 13 bases left between them. CDR3 length: 16 residues. The germline V gene has CDR1 SGHNT and CDR2 YYREEE (reference sequence).

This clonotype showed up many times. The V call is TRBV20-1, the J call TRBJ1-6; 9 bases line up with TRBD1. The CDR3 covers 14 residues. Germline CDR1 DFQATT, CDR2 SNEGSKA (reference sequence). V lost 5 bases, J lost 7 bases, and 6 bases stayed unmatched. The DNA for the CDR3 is TGCAGTGCTTTCCCGGGACAGGGAAATTCACCCCTCCACTTT. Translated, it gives CSAFPGQGNSPLHF.

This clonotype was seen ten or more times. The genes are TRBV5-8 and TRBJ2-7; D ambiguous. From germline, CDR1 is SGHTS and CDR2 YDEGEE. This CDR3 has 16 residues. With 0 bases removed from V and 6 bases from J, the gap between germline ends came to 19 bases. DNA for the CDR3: TGTGCCAGCAGCTTGGGGAGACCTCTCTCATCTGTCGAGCAGTACTTC. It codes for CASSLGRPLSSVEQYF.

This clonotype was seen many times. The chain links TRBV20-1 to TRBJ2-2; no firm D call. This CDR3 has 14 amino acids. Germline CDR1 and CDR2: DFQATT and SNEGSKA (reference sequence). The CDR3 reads CSVKEPMGTGELFF. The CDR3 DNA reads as TGCAGCGTTAAGGAGCCGATGGGGACCGGGGAGCTGTTTTTT.

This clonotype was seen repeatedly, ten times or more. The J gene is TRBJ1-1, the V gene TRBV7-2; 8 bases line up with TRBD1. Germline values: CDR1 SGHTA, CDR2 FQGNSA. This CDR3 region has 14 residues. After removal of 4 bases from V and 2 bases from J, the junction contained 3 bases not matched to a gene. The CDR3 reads CASSWTGFNTEAFF. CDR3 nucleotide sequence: TGTGCCAGCAGCTGGACAGGGTTTAACACTGAAGCTTTCTTT.

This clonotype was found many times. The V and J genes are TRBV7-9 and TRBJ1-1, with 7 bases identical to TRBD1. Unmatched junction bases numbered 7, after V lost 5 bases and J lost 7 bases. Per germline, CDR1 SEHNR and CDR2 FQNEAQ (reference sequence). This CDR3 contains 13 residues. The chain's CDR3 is CASSGNRDSEAFF. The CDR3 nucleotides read TGTGCCAGCAGCGGAAACCGGGACAGTGAAGCTTTCTTT.

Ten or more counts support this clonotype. The CDR3 sequence: CASVPGNPSQPQHF. The CDR3 nucleotides read TGTGCCAGCGTTCCAGGAAATCCCAGTCAGCCCCAGCATTTT. The chain links TRBV2 to TRBJ1-5; no reliable D call. The CDR3 sequence is 14 residues long. Deletions cut 8 bases from V and 6 bases from J, with 17 bases between. Germline CDR1 SNHLY, CDR2 FYNNEI.

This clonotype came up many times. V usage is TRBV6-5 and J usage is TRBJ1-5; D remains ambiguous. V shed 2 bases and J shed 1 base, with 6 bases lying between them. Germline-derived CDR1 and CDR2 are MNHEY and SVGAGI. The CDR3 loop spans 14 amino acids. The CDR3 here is CASSYRNSNQPQHF. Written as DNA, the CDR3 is TGTGCCAGCAGTTACAGAAACAGCAATCAGCCCCAGCATTTT.

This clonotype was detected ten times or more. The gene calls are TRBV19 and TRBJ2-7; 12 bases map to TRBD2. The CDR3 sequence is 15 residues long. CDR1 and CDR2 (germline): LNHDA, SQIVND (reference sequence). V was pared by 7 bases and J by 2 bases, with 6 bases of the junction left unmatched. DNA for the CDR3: TGTGCCAGTACGACTAGCGGGGGACCAACCTACGAGCAGTACTTC. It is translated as CASTTSGGPTYEQYF.

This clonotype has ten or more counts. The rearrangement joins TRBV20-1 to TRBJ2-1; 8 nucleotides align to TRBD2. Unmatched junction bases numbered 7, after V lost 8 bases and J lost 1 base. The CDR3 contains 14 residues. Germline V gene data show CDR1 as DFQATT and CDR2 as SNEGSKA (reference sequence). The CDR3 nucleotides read TGCAGTCCTGTAGCGGGGAGTTCCTACAATGAGCAGTTCTTC. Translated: CSPVAGSSYNEQFF.